The rows below give T cell receptor beta chains drawn from one sample of a study of cytomegalovirus exposure and HLA in healthy donors. Only in-frame clones appear in the TCRdb table, and some are missing; sequencing was by immunoSEQ multiplex PCR. The sample lists around 180,000 clones, roughly 82% occurring once. Sequencing was carried out using PBMCs. Every receptor here comes from a girl aged 2 to 10 in good health and CMV-seropositive. The CDR3 runs from the conserved cysteine through the conserved F or W. D genes are given only for firm matches. Expanded clones get a size class; other rows say once, few or many, or leave the size out.

D,size,J,V,DNA,CDR3
-,-,TRBJ1-3,TRBV5-1,TGCGCCAGCAGCTTCGGAGGGGCCCGAGGAACCTCTGGAAACACCATATATTTT,CASSFGGARGTSGNTIYF
TRBD2,-,TRBJ2-3,TRBV15,TGTGCCACCAGCTCCCGACTAGCGGGAATTACAGATACGCAGTATTTT,CATSSRLAGITDTQYF
TRBD2,-,TRBJ2-1,TRBV19,TGTGCCAGTAAGCTAGCGGGGTACAATGAGCAGTTCTTC,CASKLAGYNEQFF
TRBD2,-,TRBJ2-1,TRBV6-5,TGTGCCAGCAGTGATAGCGGGATCGATGAGCAGTTCTTC,CASSDSGIDEQFF
-,-,TRBJ1-2,TRBV29-1,TGCAGCGTCGGTCGGAGGGGCCAGATCCTTTATTGGATGGCGGTTGGCTACACCTTC,CSVGRRGQILYWMAVGYTF
-,-,TRBJ2-2,TRBV28,TGTGCCAGCAATCAGGGTTTGGTAACCGGGGAGCTGTTTTTT,CASNQGLVTGELFF
TRBD2,-,TRBJ2-5,TRBV5-1,TGCGCCAGCAGCTCGGCTAGCGGGAGGGCCCAGGAGCAGTACTTC,CASSSASGRAQEQYF
-,-,TRBJ2-7,TRBV21-1,TGTGCCAGCAGCGTACTAGCGGGAGGCCCCTACGAGCAGTACTTC,CASSVLAGGPYEQYF
-,-,TRBJ2-1,TRBV7-9,TGTGCCAGCACTTCATCCCGGACAGCCGCTGAGCAGTTCTTC,CASTSSRTAAEQFF
TRBD1,-,TRBJ2-7,TRBV14,TGTGCCAGCAGCCAAATAGGACAGGGTCGCAACGAGCAGTACTTC,CASSQIGQGRNEQYF
-,-,TRBJ2-7,TRBV10-1,TGCGCCAGCTCGCCCAGTTCCTTTGTGGAGCAGTACTTC,CASSPSSFVEQYF
-,few,TRBJ2-2,TRBV5-1,TGCGCCAGCAGCTTGGTCCAGAACACCGGGGAGCTGTTTTTT,CASSLVQNTGELFF
TRBD2,-,TRBJ2-1,TRBV25-1,TGTGCCAGCAGTGAACCTCCTGTAGCGGGAGACTCCTACAATGAGCAGTTCTTC,CASSEPPVAGDSYNEQFF
TRBD1,few,TRBJ2-3,TRBV2,TGTGCCAGCATCCGGGACAGGGATATTGATACGCAGTATTTT,CASIRDRDIDTQYF
-,-,TRBJ1-2,TRBV29-1,TGCAGCGTTGAAGATCCCATCTCCCGACAGGAATCCTATGGCTACACCTTC,CSVEDPISRQESYGYTF
-,-,TRBJ1-5,TRBV27,TGTGCCAGCAGTTTGGGAGGGGATCAGCCCCAGCATTTT,CASSLGGDQPQHF
-,-,TRBJ1-2,TRBV18,TGTGCCAGCTCACAGGGGTCCCCTAACTATGGCTACACCTTC,CASSQGSPNYGYTF
-,-,TRBJ1-2,TRBV6-5,TGTGCCAGCAGAAAAGGGACAAGACTCTATGGCTACACCTTC,CASRKGTRLYGYTF
-,-,TRBJ2-3,TRBV6-5,TGTGCCAGCAGTCGCGCCACCGGGACAGATACGCAGTATTTT,CASSRATGTDTQYF
-,few,TRBJ1-1,TRBV5-4,TGTGCCAGCAGATCGGGACTGATGAACACTGAAGCTTTCTTT,CASRSGLMNTEAFF
TRBD1,-,TRBJ1-6,TRBV6-1,TGTGCCAGCACCGGGACAGGGAGTAATTCACCCCTCCACTTT,CASTGTGSNSPLHF
-,once,TRBJ2-3,TRBV7-3,TGTGCCAGCAGCCCGGGCACAGATACGCAGTATTTT,CASSPGTDTQYF
-,-,TRBJ1-2,TRBV4-1,TGCGCCAGCAGCCAATGGAGAAAAAATGGCTACACCTTC,CASSQWRKNGYTF
TRBD2,-,TRBJ2-2,TRBV7-8,TGTGCCAGCAGCTCCTCGCTTACTAGCGGGGGGGGAACCGGGGAGCTGTTTTTT,CASSSSLTSGGGTGELFF
-,-,TRBJ1-1,TRBV6-1,TGTGCCAGCAGTGAAGGAGAAGGGAGCACTGAAGCTTTCTTT,CASSEGEGSTEAFF
TRBD2,-,TRBJ2-7,TRBV19,TGTGCCAGTAGTATAGGGTCGGGACTAGCGGGATCCTACGAGCAGTACTTC,CASSIGSGLAGSYEQYF
-,-,TRBJ2-1,TRBV5-6,TGTGCCAGCAGCTTCCGGCAAAGCCGGGGGAGCTCCTACAATGAGCAGTTCTTC,CASSFRQSRGSSYNEQFF
TRBD2,few,TRBJ2-3,TRBV25-1,TGTGCCAGCTCCCAACCGGGACTAGCGGGTACTAGCACAGATACGCAGTATTTT,CASSQPGLAGTSTDTQYF
-,-,TRBJ1-2,TRBV5-1,TGCGCCAGCAGCCTTGTTCTGACAGGAAACGCGTATGGCTACACCTTC,CASSLVLTGNAYGYTF
-,-,TRBJ2-2,TRBV12-5,TGTGCTAGTGGTTTCGGGGGTAACACCGGGGAGCTGTTTTTT,CASGFGGNTGELFF
TRBD1,-,TRBJ2-3,TRBV29-1,TGCAGCGTTCTTGGGAGACAGGGCCATTCCACAGATACGCAGTATTTT,CSVLGRQGHSTDTQYF
TRBD2,-,TRBJ2-7,TRBV6-5,TGTGCCAGCAGCCGCGGGGGGAACTACGAGCAGTACTTC,CASSRGGNYEQYF
-,-,TRBJ2-7,TRBV7-9,TGTGCCAGCAGCTTAGGTCTGGCTCACTACGAGCAGTACTTC,CASSLGLAHYEQYF
-,-,TRBJ2-1,TRBV7-9,TGTGCCAGCAGCTTAGTCGGTTGGCGGGAAAAACACAATGAGCAGTTCTTC,CASSLVGWREKHNEQFF
-,-,TRBJ1-1,TRBV7-3,TGTGCCAGCAGCCAGGGTAGGGACACTGAAGCTTTCTTT,CASSQGRDTEAFF
-,-,TRBJ2-1,TRBV7-9,TGTGCCAGCATCTCCCCGGGGGGCTATTGTCATGAGCAGTTCTTC,CASISPGGYCHEQFF
TRBD2,-,TRBJ2-7,TRBV28,TGTGCCAGCAGTTTTGGTCTAGCGGGAGGGCCCGGATTCCACGAGCAGTACTTC,CASSFGLAGGPGFHEQYF
TRBD1,-,TRBJ2-1,TRBV30,TGTGCCTGGAACTACAGGGGTTACAATGAGCAGTTCTTC,CAWNYRGYNEQFF
-,-,TRBJ1-2,TRBV7-9,TGTGCCAGCAGCTCCGCCCAGAGCACGGTGCGAGGCTATGGCTACACCTTC,CASSSAQSTVRGYGYTF
-,-,TRBJ2-5,TRBV2,TGTGCCAGCTGGGGCAGAGAGACCCAGTACTTC,CASWGRETQYF
TRBD2,-,TRBJ2-7,TRBV30,TGTGCCTGGAGTTCGACTAGCCAGAGTAACGAGCAGTACTTC,CAWSSTSQSNEQYF
-,few,TRBJ1-1,TRBV28,TGTGCCAGCAGACCGGGACAGAACACTGAAGCTTTCTTT,CASRPGQNTEAFF
-,-,TRBJ1-5,TRBV6-7,TGTGCCAGCAGTCGACGCGACAGGTTTAATCAGCCCCAGCATTTT,CASSRRDRFNQPQHF
-,-,TRBJ1-1,TRBV9,TGTGCCAGCAGCGTAGTGTGGACACCGGGTGCTGAAGCTTTCTTT,CASSVVWTPGAEAFF
-,-,TRBJ1-6,TRBV9,TGTGCCAGCAGCCCCGCGGGCTCCTATAATTCACCCCTCCACTTT,CASSPAGSYNSPLHF
-,-,TRBJ2-2,TRBV7-8,TGTGCCAGCAGCTTAGCGGGTCGGTTTAGGGCTGACAGAAGGGAGCTGTTTTTT,CASSLAGRFRADRRELFF
-,-,TRBJ1-2,TRBV4-2,TGTGCCAGCAGCCAAGAAGTAGGAGTTAACTATGGCTACACCTTC,CASSQEVGVNYGYTF
-,-,TRBJ1-2,TRBV5-4,TGTGCCAGCAGCTTCGACCAGGATGCGTATGGCTACACCTTC,CASSFDQDAYGYTF
-,few,TRBJ1-5,TRBV6-6,TGTGCCAGCAGTTACATGGGGGAGGGAAGCAATCAGCCCCAGCATTTT,CASSYMGEGSNQPQHF
-,-,TRBJ1-2,TRBV29-1,TGCAGCGTTGAGGGCGGACACACGGACGGCTACACCTTC,CSVEGGHTDGYTF
-,-,TRBJ2-3,TRBV9,TGTGCCAGCAGCCCCAGAGGGGGGGTCACAGATACGCAGTATTTT,CASSPRGGVTDTQYF
-,-,TRBJ2-3,TRBV29-1,TGCAGCGTTGAAGTTGGAAGGGGCCTCTACACAGATACGCAGTATTTT,CSVEVGRGLYTDTQYF
TRBD2,-,TRBJ2-3,TRBV6-4,TGTGCCAGCAGTGCAAGCGGGGTTCGTACAGATACGCAGTATTTT,CASSASGVRTDTQYF